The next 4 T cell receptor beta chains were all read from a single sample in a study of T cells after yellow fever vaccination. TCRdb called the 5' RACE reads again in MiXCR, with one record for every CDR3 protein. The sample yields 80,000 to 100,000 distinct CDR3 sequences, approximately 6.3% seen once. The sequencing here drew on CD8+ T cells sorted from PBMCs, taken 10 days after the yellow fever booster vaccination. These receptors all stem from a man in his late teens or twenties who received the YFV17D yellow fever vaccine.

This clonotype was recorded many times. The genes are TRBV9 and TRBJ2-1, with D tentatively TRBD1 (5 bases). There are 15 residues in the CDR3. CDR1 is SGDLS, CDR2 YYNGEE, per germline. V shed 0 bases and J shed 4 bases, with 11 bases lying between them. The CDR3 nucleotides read TGTGCCAGCAGCGTAGGGGGCAGAATTTACAATGAGCAGTTCTTC. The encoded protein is CASSVGGRIYNEQFF.

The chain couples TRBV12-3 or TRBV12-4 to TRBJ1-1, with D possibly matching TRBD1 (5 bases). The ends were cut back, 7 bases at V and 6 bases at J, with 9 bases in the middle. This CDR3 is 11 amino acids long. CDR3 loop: CASMEGPEAFF. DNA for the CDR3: TGTGCCAGCATGGAGGGGCCTGAAGCTTTCTTT.

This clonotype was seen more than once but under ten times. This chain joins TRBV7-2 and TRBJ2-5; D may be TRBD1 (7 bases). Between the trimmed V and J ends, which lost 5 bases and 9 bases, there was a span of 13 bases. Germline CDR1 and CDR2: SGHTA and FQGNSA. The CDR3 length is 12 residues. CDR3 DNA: TGTGCCAGCAGCGCCGCGGGACAGCCCCAGTACTTC. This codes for CASSAAGQPQYF.

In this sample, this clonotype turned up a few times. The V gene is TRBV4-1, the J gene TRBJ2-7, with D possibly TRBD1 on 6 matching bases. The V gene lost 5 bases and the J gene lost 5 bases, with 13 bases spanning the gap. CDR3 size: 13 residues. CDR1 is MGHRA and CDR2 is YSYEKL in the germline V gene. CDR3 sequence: CASSIQGIDEQYF. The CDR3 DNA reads TGCGCCAGCAGCATACAGGGTATCGACGAGCAGTACTTC.